A single sample gave rise to the 13 T cell receptor beta chains below, sequenced in a study of OX40 agonist ivuxolimab in advanced cancers. Measured with immunoSEQ multiplex PCR; TCRdb has only the in-frame clones, and not every one. The profile shows around 99,000 clones, roughly 90% of them singletons. The sequences come from CD4+ or CD8+ T cells sorted from blood, collected in a trial of the OX40 agonist ivuxolimab. Receptors were obtained from an adult with an advanced solid tumor such as melanoma, head and neck, liver or kidney cancer.

The chain carries TRBV6-5 and TRBJ1-2; no clear D. The germline CDR1 and CDR2 sequences are MNHEY and SVGAGI. This CDR3 is 14 amino acids long. V shed 6 bases and J shed 0 bases, with 11 bases lying between them. The CDR3: CASSRGTSNYGYTF. The CDR3 coding sequence is TGTGCCAGCAGCCGTGGCACATCTAACTATGGCTACACCTTC.

The J gene is TRBJ2-7, the V gene TRBV2; perhaps TRBD2 as D (5 bases). CDR1 is SNHLY, CDR2 FYNNEI, per germline. The V and J ends lost 2 bases and 5 bases respectively, with 16 bases between them. The CDR3 runs to 15 residues. CDR3 in amino acids: CASSEIALARNEQYF. The CDR3 coding sequence is TGTGCCAGCAGTGAAATTGCGCTAGCACGAAACGAGCAGTACTTC.

The rearrangement joins TRBV6-5 to TRBJ1-3; no definite D call. V was cut by 2 bases and J by 4 bases, with 6 bases left in between. This CDR3 region has 13 residues. CDR1 and CDR2 (germline): MNHEY, SVGAGI. CDR3 in amino acids: CASSYAGGNTIYF. CDR3 coding DNA: TGTGCCAGCAGTTACGCCGGAGGAAACACCATATATTTT.

The chain recombines TRBV5-1 with TRBJ2-3; TRBD1 matches 9 bases. V lost 4 bases to trimming and J lost 3 bases; unmatched junction nucleotides: 6. Germline values: CDR1 SGHRS, CDR2 YFSETQ. The CDR3 extends over 15 amino acids. Here the CDR3 reads CASSLDRGYTDTQYF. As DNA, the CDR3 is TGCGCCAGCAGCCTGGACAGGGGTTATACAGATACGCAGTATTTT.

This clone was recorded only once. The chain recombines TRBV29-1 with TRBJ2-7, with D possibly being TRBD2 (5 bases). Per the germline V gene, CDR1 is SQVTM and CDR2 is ANQGSEA. Trimming pared 3 bases from V and 1 base from J, leaving 10 bases between. This CDR3 has 13 residues. The CDR3 DNA reads TGCAGCGTTGATCGGGAAGGTTCCTACGAGCAGTACTTC. Translating it yields CSVDREGSYEQYF.

On this clone: Other DNA sequences from this sample encode an identical CDR3 as well. The V gene is TRBV20-1, the J gene TRBJ2-5; D gene ambiguous. Trimming pared 2 bases from V and 2 bases from J, leaving 3 bases between. This CDR3 region has 11 residues. Per germline, CDR1 DFQATT and CDR2 SNEGSKA (reference sequence). CDR3 loop: CSARPQETQYF. As DNA, the CDR3 is TGCAGTGCTAGACCGCAAGAGACCCAGTACTTC.

This clone was picked up one time. This chain joins TRBV5-1 and TRBJ2-2; tentative D call: TRBD2 (5 bases). Germline values: CDR1 SGHRS, CDR2 YFSETQ. The CDR3 has 16 residues. V was shortened by 0 bases and J by 1 base, with 10 bases between the two germline ends. CDR3 sequence (DNA): TGCGCCAGCAGCTTGGTGGGAGTTGGGAACACCGGGGAGCTGTTTTTT. Translated, it gives CASSLVGVGNTGELFF.

V usage is TRBV30 and J usage is TRBJ2-3, with a tentative D call TRBD2 (5 bases). This CDR3 spans 17 amino acids. CDR1 and CDR2 from the germline V gene are GTSNPN and SVGIG (reference sequence). The ends were cut back, 0 bases at V and 2 bases at J, with 18 bases in the middle. The CDR3 coding sequence is TGTGCCTGGAGTGTCCCATGGGCGGGTTCCTCCACAGATACGCAGTATTTT. Amino acids: CAWSVPWAGSSTDTQYF.

The rearrangement uses TRBV30 and TRBJ1-4, with 9 bases aligning to TRBD1. The CDR3 length is 17 residues. The germline CDR1 and CDR2 sequences are GTSNPN and SVGIG (reference sequence). V was pared by 7 bases and J by 0 bases, with 12 bases of the junction left unmatched. Written as DNA, the CDR3 is TGTGCCTCAACCGGGACAGGGAGTTTTGCAACTAATGAAAAACTGTTTTTT. This codes for CASTGTGSFATNEKLFF.

The J gene is TRBJ2-7, the V gene TRBV4-1; 10 positions agree with TRBD1. The CDR3 is made up of 16 amino acids. The trim removed 1 base at V and 2 bases at J, leaving 5 bases unmatched. The germline V gene encodes CDR1 MGHRA and CDR2 YSYEKL. Written as DNA, the CDR3 is TGCGCCAGCAGCCAAGTCCCGGGACAGGGGACCTACGAGCAGTACTTC. The encoded protein is CASSQVPGQGTYEQYF.

The V gene is TRBV19, the J gene TRBJ2-1; 13 nucleotides match TRBD2. This CDR3 region has 16 residues. CDR1 LNHDA and CDR2 SQIVND come from the germline V gene (reference sequence). The junction had 16 bases not matched to a gene; V was cut back by 7 bases and J by 13 bases. CDR3 DNA: TGTGCCAGTACCACCGGGGTGGGACTAGCGGGACAGGGACAGTTCTTC. Translation gives CASTTGVGLAGQGQFF.

The gene calls are TRBV18 and TRBJ2-3; a weak D match, TRBD1 (5 bases). The CDR3 has 15 amino acids. Germline CDR1 reads KGHSH; CDR2 reads LQKENI. Trimming pared 3 bases from V and 0 bases from J, leaving 10 bases between. As DNA, the CDR3 is TGTGCCAGCTCACCCCAACAGGCTAGCACAGATACGCAGTATTTT. Translating gives CASSPQQASTDTQYF.

In this sample, this clone turned up once. The gene calls are TRBV7-8 and TRBJ2-5; 10 nucleotides agree with TRBD2. The CDR3 has 15 amino acids. Germline V gene data show CDR1 as SGHVS and CDR2 as FQNEAQ. Trimming cost V 2 bases and J 5 bases; bases outside gene matches: 5. CDR3 in DNA: TGTGCCAGCAGCTTACTAGCGGGGGCCCAGGAGACCCAGTACTTC. Protein: CASSLLAGAQETQYF.